This TCR beta chain was retrieved from a study of T cells expressing NK-cell markers (dated by TCRdb to 2019 to 2021). About the full investigation: About eight donors provided sorted CD3+CD56+NKG2C+, CD3+CD56+NKG2C- and CD3+CD56-NKG2C+ T-cell subsets, whose TCR beta-chain repertoires were profiled. Of the eight sequenced donors, seven were found to be HCMV-seropositive and one was found to be HCMV-seronegative. The eight sequenced donors were randomly selected healthy volunteers, three men and five women. Libraries were sequenced as 2 x 150 bp reads on Illumina HiSeq 2000/2500, MiSeq or NextSeq. Broad study findings and their caveats: Whether the expanded NKG2C-expressing T cell clones were specific for HCMV antigens remained unclear. In more than 5 donors, the dominant CD3+CD56+NKG2C+ clonotypes ranked among the top 10 CD8+ clonotypes, making up about 1.0-7.5% of CD8+ T cells. Those dominant clonotypes were again the most abundant among CD3+CD56-NKG2C+ cells in four donors, at about 25-60.1%.

The germline V gene sets CDR1 to MNHEY and CDR2 to SVGAGI. The CDR3 holds 14 amino acids from the cysteine to the phenylalanine. The DNA is unrecorded. About this clonotype: What this receptor recognizes is not known.

Sequencing instrument: Illumina HiSeq 2000. TCR beta cDNA libraries were prepared using 5'RACE template switching, which introduced a universal primer site and unique molecular identifiers. Priming for cDNA synthesis came from the TCR beta constant segment, and two successive PCR amplification steps followed. On the authors' methods: Reads were demultiplexed and grouped by UMI with MIGEC, and clonotypes were assembled and quantified with MiTCR. Only TCR cDNA sequences supported by at least two reads were kept to exclude erroneous sequences. Downstream repertoire analysis used the tcR package, and clonotypes were matched across fractions by CDR3 nucleotide sequence plus V segment. VDJmatch was used to annotate antigen specificity against VDJdb, with one amino acid substitution in CDR3 allowed. TCRdb reprocessed the reads and provides one entry for every CDR3 protein sequence; no DNA is given. The V and J calls and clone size are TCRdb's, not the authors'. This sample's table carries 350,000 to 400,000 distinct CDR3 sequences. The ten biggest clones cover 9.5% to 12% of the sample.

HCMV serostatus was determined by detecting HCMV-specific IgG in serum with a commercial ELISA kit. Ficoll density gradient centrifugation was used to isolate peripheral blood mononuclear cells from blood. In this chain, TRBV6-5 is recombined with TRBJ2-3. The source material was blood T cells: a sorted CD56 or NKG2C T cell subset, CD4+ or CD8+ T cells, or bulk PBMC T cells (not recorded which). The clonotype comes from a woman between 50 and 59 years old in good health. Donor details come from another sample of the same person, matched by shared clones. The CDR3 corresponds to CASSYEAEADTQYF.